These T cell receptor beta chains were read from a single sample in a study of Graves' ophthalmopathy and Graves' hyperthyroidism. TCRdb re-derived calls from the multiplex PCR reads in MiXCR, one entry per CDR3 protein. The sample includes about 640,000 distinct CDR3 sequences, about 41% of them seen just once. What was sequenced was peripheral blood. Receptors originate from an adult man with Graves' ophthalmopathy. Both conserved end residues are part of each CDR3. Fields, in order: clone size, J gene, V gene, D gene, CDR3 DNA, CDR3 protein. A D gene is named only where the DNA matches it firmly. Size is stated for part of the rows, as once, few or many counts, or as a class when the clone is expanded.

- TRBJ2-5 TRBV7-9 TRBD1 TGTGCCAGCAGCACATACAGGGGGGCACAAGAGACCCAGTACTTC CASSTYRGAQETQYF
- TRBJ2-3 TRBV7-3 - TGTGCCAGCAGCTTAGGCAGGGCGGCAGATACGCAGTATTTT CASSLGRAADTQYF
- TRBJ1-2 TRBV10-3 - TGTGCCAGTAGTCGGATCGGACAGTTTAACTATGGCTACACCTTC CASSRIGQFNYGYTF
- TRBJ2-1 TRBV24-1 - TGTGCCAGCAGTGATGGCACGGTAACGCAGTTCTTC CASSDGTVTQFF
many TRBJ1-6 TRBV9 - TGTGCCAGCAGCCAAGGGCAGACCGGGGGTTCACCCCTCCACTTT CASSQGQTGGSPLHF
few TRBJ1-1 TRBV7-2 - TGTGCCAGCTCACCCGCGGCCAGAAACACTGAAGCTTTCTTT CASSPAARNTEAFF
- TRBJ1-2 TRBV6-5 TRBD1 TGTGCCAGCAGCAGCAGGGGGAGTGACTATGGCTACACCTTC CASSSRGSDYGYTF
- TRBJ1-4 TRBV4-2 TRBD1 TGTGCCAGCAGCCAAGATCAGGGGGCGCCTGAAAAACTGTTTTTT CASSQDQGAPEKLFF
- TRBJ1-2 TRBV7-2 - TGCGCCAGCAGCCAAGATCGGGGCAGGGTCGGCTATGGCTACACCTTC CASSQDRGRVGYGYTF
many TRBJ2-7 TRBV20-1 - TGCAGTGCTAGTGCTACCCACGAGCAGTACTTC CSASATHEQYF
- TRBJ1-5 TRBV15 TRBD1 TGTGCCACCTCGGACAGGGGTGAGCCCCAGCATTTT CATSDRGEPQHF
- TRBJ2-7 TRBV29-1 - TGCAGCGTTAATGGCCAGGGGTTCCACGAGCAGTACTTC CSVNGQGFHEQYF
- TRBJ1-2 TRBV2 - TGTGCCAGCAGTTTATCATACCGGGGGACTAACTATGGCTACACCTTC CASSLSYRGTNYGYTF
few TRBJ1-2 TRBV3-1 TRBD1 TGTGCCAGCAGCCAAGCAGGGGGCAGGGATGGCTACACCTTC CASSQAGGRDGYTF
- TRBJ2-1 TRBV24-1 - TGTGCCACCAGTGATTTGGCGGAACAAGGGCAGTTCTTC CATSDLAEQGQFF
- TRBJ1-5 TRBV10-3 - TGTGCCATCAGTCCCGCGAGCAATCAGCCCCAGCATTTT CAISPASNQPQHF
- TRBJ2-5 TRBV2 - TGTGCCAGCAGTTACTCGAAGTTAGGCTGGCGGCAAGAGACCCAGTACTTC CASSYSKLGWRQETQYF
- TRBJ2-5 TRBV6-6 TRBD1 TGTGCCAGCAGTTCTTCCCGGGACAGACCTCAAGAGACCCAGTACTTC CASSSSRDRPQETQYF
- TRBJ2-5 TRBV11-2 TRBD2 TGTGCCAGCAGCCAACGAGCAGGGAGGGCCCGAGAGACCCAGTACTTC CASSQRAGRARETQYF
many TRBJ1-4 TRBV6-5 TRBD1 TGTGCCAGCAGTTACGCACAGGGGAGTACTGAAAAACTGTTTTTT CASSYAQGSTEKLFF
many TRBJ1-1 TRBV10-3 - TGTGCCATCAGTGAGGATTACATGAACACTGAAGCTTTCTTT CAISEDYMNTEAFF
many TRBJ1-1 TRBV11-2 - TGTGCCAGCAGCCGTACGAACACTGAAGCTTTCTTT CASSRTNTEAFF